The T cell receptor (beta chain) under discussion was sequenced for a study of read filtering for tumor transcriptome and immune sequencing. Study-level information: Per sample, TCR-region reads ranged about 3.5 to 11 million by IR-seq, 85 to 1273 by RNA-seq.

This library used around 400 ng RNA and molecular barcoded adaptors spanning alpha/delta and beta/gamma chains. TCRdb re-called the reads with MiXCR, one entry per CDR3 protein. Of fewer than 30,000 distinct CDR3 sequences listed, approximately 15% are singletons. This clonotype was recorded many times. Germline V gene data show CDR1 as LNHDA and CDR2 as SQIVND (reference sequence). The CDR3 totals 17 residues. The V and J ends lost 5 bases and 2 bases, in that order; junction bases with no gene match: 8. Specimen: a population of CD138-negative cells sorted from bone marrow. The chain recombines TRBV19 with TRBJ2-2; 10 bases map to TRBD2. The sequence was obtained from a donor aged 40 or older with multiple myeloma. CDR3 region: CASSFASGSPNTGELFF. Written as DNA, the CDR3 is TGTGCCAGTAGTTTCGCTAGCGGGAGCCCCAACACCGGGGAGCTGTTTTTT.